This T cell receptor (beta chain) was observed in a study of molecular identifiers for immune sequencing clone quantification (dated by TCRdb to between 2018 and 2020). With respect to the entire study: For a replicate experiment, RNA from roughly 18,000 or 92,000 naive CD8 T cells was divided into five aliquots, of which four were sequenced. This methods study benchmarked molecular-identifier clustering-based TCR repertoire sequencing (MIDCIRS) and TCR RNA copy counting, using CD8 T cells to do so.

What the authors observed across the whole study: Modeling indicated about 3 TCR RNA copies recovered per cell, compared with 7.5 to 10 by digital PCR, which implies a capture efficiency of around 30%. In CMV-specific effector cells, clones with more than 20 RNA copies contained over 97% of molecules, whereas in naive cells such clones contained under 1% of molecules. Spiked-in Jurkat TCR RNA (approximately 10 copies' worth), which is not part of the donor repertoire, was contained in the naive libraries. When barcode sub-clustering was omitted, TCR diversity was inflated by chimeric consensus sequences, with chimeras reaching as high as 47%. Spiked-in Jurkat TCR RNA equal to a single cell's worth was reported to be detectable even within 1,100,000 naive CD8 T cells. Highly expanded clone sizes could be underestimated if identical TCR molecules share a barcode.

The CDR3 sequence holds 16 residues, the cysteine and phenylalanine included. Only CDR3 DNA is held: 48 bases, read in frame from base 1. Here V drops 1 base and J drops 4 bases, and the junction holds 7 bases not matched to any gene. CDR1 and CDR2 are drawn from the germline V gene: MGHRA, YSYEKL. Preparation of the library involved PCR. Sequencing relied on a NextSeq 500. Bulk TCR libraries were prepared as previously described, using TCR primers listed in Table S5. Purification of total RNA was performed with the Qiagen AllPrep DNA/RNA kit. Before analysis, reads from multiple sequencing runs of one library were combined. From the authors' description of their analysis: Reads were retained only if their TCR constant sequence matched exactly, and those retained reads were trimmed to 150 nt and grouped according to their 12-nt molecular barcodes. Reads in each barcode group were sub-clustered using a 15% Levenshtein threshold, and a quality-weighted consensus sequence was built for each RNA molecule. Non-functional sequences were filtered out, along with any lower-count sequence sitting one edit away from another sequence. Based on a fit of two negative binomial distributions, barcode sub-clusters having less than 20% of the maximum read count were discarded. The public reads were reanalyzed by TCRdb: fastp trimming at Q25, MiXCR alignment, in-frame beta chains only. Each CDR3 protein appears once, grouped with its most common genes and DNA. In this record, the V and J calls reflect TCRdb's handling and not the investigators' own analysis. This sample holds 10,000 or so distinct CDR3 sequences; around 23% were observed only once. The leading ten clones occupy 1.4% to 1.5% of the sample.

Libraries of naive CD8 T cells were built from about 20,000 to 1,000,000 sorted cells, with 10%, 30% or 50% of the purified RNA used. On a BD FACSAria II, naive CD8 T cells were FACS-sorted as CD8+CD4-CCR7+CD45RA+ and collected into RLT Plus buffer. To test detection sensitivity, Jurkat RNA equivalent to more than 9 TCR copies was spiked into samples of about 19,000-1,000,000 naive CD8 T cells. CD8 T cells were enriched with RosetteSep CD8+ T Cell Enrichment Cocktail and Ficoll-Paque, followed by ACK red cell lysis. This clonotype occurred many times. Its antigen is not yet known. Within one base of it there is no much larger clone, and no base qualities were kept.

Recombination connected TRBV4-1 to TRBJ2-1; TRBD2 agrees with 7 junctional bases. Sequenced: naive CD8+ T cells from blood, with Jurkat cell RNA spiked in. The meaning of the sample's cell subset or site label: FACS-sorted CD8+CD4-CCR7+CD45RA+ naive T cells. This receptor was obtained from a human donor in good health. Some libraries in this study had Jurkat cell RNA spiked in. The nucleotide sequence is TGCGCCAGCAGCCAAGCGTCTAGCGGTTCGTACAATGAGCAGTTCTTC. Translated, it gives CASSQASSGSYNEQFF.